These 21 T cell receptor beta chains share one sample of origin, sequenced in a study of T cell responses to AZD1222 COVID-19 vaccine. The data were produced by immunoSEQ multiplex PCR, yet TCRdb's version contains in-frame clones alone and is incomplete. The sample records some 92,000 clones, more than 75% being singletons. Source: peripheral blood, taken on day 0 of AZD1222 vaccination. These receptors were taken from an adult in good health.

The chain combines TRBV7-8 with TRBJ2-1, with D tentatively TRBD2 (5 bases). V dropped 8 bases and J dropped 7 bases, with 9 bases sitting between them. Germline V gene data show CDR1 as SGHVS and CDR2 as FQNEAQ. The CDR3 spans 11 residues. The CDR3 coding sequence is TGTGCCAGCGGGGAGTGGAATGAGCAGTTCTTC. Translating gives CASGEWNEQFF.

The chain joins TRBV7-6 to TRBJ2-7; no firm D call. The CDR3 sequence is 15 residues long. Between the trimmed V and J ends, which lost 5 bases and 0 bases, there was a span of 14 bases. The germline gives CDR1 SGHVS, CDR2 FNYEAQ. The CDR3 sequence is CASSETPFNSYEQYF. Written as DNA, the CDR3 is TGTGCCAGCAGCGAAACTCCCTTCAACTCCTACGAGCAGTACTTC.

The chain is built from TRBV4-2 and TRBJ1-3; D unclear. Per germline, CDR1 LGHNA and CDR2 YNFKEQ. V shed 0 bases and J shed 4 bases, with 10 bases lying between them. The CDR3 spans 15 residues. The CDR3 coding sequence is TGTGCCAGCAGCCAAGACCGCCGGGCCGGAAACACCATATATTTT. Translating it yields CASSQDRRAGNTIYF.

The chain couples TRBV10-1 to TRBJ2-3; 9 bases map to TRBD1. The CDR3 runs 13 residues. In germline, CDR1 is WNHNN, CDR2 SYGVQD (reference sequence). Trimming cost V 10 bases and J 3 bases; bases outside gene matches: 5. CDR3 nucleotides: TGCGCCAACCCGGGACAGGGTACAGATACGCAGTATTTT. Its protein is CANPGQGTDTQYF.

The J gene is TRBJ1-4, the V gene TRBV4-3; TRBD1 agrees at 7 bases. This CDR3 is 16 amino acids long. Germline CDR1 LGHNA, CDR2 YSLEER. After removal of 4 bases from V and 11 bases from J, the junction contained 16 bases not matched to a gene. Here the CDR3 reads CASSRNIGDSSGKLFF. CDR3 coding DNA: TGCGCCAGCAGCCGAAACATCGGGGACAGTTCAGGGAAACTGTTTTTT.

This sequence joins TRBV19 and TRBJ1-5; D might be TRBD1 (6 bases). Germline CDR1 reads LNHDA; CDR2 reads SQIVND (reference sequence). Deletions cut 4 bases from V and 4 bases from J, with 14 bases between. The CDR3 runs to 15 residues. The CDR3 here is CASSTATGLNQPQHF. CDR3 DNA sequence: TGTGCCAGTAGTACCGCCACAGGGTTGAATCAGCCCCAGCATTTT.

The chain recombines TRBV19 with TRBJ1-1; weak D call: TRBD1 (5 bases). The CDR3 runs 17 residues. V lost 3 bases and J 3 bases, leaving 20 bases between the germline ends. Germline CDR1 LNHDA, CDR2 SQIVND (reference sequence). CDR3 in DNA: TGTGCCAGTAGTATTAGTGGTCAGGGCGCTTGGCACACTGAAGCTTTCTTT. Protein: CASSISGQGAWHTEAFF.

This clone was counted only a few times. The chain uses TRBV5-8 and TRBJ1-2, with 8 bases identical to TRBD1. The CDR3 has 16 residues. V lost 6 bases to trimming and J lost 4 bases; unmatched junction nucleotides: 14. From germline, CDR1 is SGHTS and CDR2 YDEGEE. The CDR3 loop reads CASTRTGSRSIYGYTF. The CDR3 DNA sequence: TGTGCCAGCACCAGGACAGGGAGTCGGAGTATCTATGGCTACACCTTC.

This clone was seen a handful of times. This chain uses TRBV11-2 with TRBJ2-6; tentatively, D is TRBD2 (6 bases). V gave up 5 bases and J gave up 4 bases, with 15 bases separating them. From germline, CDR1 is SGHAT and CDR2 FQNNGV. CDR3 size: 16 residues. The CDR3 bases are TGTGCCAGCAGCCCCTTGGGGGGTACCGGGGCCAACGTCCTGACTTTC. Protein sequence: CASSPLGGTGANVLTF. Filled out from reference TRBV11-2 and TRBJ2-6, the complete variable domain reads EAGVAQSPRYKIIEKRQSVAFWCNPISGHATLYWYQQILGQGPKLLIQFQNNGVVDDSQLPKDRFSAERLKGVDSTLKIQPAKLEDSAVYLCASSPLGGTGANVLTFGAGSRLTVL.

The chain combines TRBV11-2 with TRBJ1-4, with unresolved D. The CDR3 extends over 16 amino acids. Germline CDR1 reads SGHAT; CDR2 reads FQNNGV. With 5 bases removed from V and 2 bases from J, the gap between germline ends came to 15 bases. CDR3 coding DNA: TGTGCCAGCAGCATCAGAGCTCTTAAGACTAATGAAAAACTGTTTTTT. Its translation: CASSIRALKTNEKLFF.

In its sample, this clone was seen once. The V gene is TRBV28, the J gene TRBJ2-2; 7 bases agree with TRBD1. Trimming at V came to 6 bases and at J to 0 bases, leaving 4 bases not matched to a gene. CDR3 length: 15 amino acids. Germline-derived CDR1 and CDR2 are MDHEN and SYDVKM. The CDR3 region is CASRPGQPNTGELFF. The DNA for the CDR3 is TGTGCCAGCAGGCCGGGACAGCCGAACACCGGGGAGCTGTTTTTT.

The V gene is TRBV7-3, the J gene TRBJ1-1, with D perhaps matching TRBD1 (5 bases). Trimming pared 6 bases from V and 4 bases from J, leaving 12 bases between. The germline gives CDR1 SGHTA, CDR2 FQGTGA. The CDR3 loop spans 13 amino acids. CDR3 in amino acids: CASSTGGITEAFF. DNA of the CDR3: TGTGCCAGCAGTACGGGGGGGATCACTGAAGCTTTCTTT. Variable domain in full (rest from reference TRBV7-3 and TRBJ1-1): GAGVSQTPSNKVTEKGKYVELRCDPISGHTALYWYRQSLGQGPEFLIYFQGTGAADDSGLPNDRFFAVRPEGSVSTLKIQRTERGDSAVYLCASSTGGITEAFFGQGTRLTVV.

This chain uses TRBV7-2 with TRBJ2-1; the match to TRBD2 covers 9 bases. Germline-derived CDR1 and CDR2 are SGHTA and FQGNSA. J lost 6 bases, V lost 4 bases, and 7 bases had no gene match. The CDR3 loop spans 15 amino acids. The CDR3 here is CASSYASGIFNEQFF. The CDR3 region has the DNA TGTGCCAGCAGCTACGCTAGCGGGATCTTCAATGAGCAGTTCTTC.

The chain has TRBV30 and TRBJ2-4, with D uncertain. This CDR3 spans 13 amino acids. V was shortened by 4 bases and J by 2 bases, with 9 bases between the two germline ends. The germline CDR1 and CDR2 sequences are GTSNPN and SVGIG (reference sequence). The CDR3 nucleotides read TGTGCCTGGACCCCTGGGCCCAAAAACATTCAGTACTTC. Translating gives CAWTPGPKNIQYF. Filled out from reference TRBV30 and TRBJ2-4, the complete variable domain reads SQTIHQWPATLVQPVGSPLSLECTVEGTSNPNLYWYRQAAGRGLQLLFYSVGIGQISSEVPQNLSASRPQDRQFILSSKKLLLSDSGFYLCAWTPGPKNIQYFGAGTRLSVL.

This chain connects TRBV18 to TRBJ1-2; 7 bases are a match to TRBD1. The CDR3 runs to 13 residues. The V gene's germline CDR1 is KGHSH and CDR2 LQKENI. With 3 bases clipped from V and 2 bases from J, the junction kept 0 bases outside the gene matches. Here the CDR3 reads CASSPGQNYGYTF. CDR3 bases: TGTGCCAGCTCACCGGGACAGAACTATGGCTACACCTTC.

CDR3 in amino acids: CASSYSIGHNTGELFF. In DNA, the CDR3 is TGTGCCAGCAGTTACTCTATAGGACACAACACCGGGGAGCTGTTTTTT. The rearrangement uses TRBV6-5 and TRBJ2-2; the D gene is possibly TRBD1 (5 bases). V was cut by 0 bases and J by 2 bases, with 10 bases left in between. The CDR3 loop spans 16 amino acids. CDR1 MNHEY and CDR2 SVGAGI come from the germline V gene.

The CDR3: CASSHRDRGIHEQYF. CDR3 sequence (DNA): TGTGCCAGCAGCCACCGGGACAGGGGGATCCACGAGCAGTACTTC. This chain uses TRBV7-9 with TRBJ2-7; 11 bases match TRBD1. V trimming: 5 bases; J trimming: 5 bases; junction bases outside the gene matches: 8. The CDR3 length is 15 residues. CDR1 and CDR2 (germline): SEHNR, FQNEAQ (reference sequence). The full variable domain, rest sourced from reference TRBV7-9 and TRBJ2-7, is DTGVSQNPRHKITKRGQNVTFRCDPISEHNRLYWYRQTLGQGPEFLTYFQNEAQLEKSRLLSDRFSAERPKGSFSTLEIQRTEQGDSAMYLCASSHRDRGIHEQYFGPGTRLTVT.

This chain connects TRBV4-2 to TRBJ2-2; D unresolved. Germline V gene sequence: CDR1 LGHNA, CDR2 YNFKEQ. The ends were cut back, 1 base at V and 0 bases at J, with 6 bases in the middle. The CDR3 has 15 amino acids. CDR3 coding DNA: TGTGCCAGCAGCCAAGGTTCTGCGAACACCGGGGAGCTGTTTTTT. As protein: CASSQGSANTGELFF.

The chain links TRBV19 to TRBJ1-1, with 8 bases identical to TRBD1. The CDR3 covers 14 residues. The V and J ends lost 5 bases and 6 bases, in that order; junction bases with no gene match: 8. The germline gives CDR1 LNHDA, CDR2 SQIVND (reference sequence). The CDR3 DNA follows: TGTGCCAGTAGTGAAAGACAGGGGATGGCTGAAGCTTTCTTT. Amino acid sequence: CASSERQGMAEAFF. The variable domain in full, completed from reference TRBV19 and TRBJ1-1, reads DGGITQSPKYLFRKEGQNVTLSCEQNLNHDAMYWYRQDPGQGLRLIYYSQIVNDFQKGDIAEGYSVSREKKESFPLTVTSAQKNPTAFYLCASSERQGMAEAFFGQGTRLTVV.

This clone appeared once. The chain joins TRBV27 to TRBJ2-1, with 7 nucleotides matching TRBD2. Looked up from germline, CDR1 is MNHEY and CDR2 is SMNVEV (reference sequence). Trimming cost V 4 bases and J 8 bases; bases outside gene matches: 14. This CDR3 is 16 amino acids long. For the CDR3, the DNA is TGTGCCAGCAGTTCTCCCAGTGGACTAGTTATCTATGAGCAGTTCTTC. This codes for CASSSPSGLVIYEQFF.

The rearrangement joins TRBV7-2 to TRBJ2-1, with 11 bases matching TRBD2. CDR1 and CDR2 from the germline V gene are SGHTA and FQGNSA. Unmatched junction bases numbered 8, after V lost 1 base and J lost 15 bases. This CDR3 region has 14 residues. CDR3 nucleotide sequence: TGTGCCAGCAGCTTAGATACTCTAGCGGGAGGATTGTTCTTC. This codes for CASSLDTLAGGLFF.